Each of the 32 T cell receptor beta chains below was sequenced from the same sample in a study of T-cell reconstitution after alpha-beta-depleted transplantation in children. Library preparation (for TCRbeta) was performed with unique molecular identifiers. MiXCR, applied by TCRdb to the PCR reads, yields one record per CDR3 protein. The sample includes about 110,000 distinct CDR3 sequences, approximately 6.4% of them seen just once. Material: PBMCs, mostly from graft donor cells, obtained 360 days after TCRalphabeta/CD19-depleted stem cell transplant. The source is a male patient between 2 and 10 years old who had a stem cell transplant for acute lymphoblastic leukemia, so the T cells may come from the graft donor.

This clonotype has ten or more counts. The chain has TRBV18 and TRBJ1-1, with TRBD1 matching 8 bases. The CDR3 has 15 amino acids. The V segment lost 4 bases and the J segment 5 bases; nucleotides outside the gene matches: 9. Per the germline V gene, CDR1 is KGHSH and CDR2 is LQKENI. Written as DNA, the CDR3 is TGTGCCAGCTCACTCTCTCGGACAGGGTGGACTGAAGCTTTCTTT. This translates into CASSLSRTGWTEAFF.

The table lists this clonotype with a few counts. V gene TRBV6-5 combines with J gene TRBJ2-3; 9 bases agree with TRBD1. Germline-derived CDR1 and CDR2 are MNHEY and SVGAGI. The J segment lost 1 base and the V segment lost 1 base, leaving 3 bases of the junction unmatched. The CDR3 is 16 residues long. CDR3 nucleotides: TGTGCCAGCAGTTACTTTTGGACAGGGGGCACAGATACGCAGTATTTT. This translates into CASSYFWTGGTDTQYF.

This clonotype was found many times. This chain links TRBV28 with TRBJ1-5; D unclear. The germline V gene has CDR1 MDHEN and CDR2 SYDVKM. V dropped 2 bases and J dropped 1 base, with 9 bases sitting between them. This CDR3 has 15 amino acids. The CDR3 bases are TGTGCCAGCAGTTTACGGGGTTCAAGCAATCAGCCCCAGCATTTT. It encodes CASSLRGSSNQPQHF. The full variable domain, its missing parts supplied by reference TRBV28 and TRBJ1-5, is DVKVTQSSRYLVKRTGEKVFLECVQDMDHENMFWYRQDPGLGLRLIYFSYDVKMKEKGDIPEGYSVSREKKERFSLILESASTNQTSMYLCASSLRGSSNQPQHFGDGTRLSIL.

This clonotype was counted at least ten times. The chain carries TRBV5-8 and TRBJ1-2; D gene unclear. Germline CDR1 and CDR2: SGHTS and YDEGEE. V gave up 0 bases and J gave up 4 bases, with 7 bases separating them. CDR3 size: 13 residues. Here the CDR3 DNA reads TGTGCCAGCAGCTTGGAGTCAGGCTATGGCTACACCTTC. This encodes CASSLESGYGYTF.

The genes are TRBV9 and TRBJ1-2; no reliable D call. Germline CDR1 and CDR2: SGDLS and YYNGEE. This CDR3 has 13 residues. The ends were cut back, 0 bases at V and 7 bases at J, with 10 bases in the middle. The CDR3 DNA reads TGTGCCAGCAGCGTAGGGGAGGGTTCTGGCTACACCTTC. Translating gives CASSVGEGSGYTF.

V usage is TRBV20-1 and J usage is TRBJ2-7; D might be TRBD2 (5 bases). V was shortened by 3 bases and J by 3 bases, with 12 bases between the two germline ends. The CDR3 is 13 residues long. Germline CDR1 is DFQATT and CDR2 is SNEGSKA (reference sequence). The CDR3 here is CSARSEGSYEQYF. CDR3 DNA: TGCAGTGCTAGGTCTGAAGGGAGCTACGAGCAGTACTTC.

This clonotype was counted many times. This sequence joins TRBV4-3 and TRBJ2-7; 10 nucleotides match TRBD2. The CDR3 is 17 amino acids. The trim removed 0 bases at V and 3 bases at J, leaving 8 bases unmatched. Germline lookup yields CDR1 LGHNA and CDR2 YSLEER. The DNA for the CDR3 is TGCGCCAGCAGCCAAGAAAGGGCACTAGCGGGAATCTACGAGCAGTACTTC. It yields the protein CASSQERALAGIYEQYF.

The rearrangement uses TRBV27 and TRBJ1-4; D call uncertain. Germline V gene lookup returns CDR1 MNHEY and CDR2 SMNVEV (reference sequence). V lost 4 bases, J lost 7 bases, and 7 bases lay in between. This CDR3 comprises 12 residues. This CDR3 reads CASSWQSEKLFF. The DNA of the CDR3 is TGTGCCAGCAGTTGGCAGAGTGAAAAACTGTTTTTT.

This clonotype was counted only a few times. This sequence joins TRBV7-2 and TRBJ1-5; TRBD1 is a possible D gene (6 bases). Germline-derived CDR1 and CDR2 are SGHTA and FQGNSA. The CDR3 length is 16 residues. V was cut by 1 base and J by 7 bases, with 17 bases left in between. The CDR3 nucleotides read TGTGCCAGCAGCTTAGTGGGTGGGGGCAAGGGGCAGCCCCAGCATTTT. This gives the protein CASSLVGGGKGQPQHF.

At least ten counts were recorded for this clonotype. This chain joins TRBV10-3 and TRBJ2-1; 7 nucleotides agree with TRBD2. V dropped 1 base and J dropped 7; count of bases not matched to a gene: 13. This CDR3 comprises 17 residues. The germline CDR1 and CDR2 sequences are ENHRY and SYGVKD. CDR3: CAISELVRGSGSNEQFF. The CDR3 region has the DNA TGTGCCATCAGTGAGTTAGTCCGCGGGAGCGGTTCAAATGAGCAGTTCTTC.

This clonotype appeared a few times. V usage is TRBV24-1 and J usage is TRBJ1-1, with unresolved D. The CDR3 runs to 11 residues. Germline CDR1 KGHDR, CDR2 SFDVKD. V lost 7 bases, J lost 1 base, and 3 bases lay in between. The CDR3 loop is CATSRNTEAFF. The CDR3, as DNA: TGTGCCACCAGCCGGAACACTGAAGCTTTCTTT.

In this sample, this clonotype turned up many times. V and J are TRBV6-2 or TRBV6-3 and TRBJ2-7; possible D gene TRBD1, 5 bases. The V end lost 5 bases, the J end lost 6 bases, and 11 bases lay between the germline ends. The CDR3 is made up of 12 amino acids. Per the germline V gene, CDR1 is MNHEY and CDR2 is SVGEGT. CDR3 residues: CASSNDSGEQYF. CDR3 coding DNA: TGTGCCAGCAGTAACGACAGTGGCGAGCAGTACTTC.

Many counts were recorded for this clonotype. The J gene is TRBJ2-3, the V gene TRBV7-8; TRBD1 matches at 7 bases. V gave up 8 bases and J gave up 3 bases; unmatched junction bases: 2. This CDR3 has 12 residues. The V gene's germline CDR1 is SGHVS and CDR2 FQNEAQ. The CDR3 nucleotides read TGTGCCAGCGAGGGGGCGACAGATACGCAGTATTTT. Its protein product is CASEGATDTQYF.

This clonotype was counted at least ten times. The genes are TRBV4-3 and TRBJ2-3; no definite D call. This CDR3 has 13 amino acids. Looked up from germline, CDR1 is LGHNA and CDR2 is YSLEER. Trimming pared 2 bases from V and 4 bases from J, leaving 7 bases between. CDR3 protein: CASSQIKADTQYF. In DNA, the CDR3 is TGCGCCAGCAGCCAAATCAAGGCAGATACGCAGTATTTT.

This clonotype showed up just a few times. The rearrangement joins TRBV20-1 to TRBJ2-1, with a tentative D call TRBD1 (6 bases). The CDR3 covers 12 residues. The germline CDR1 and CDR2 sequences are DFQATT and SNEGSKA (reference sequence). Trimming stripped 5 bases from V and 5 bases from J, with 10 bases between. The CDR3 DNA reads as TGCAGTGCTCCAGGGGCTAACAATGAGCAGTTCTTC. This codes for CSAPGANNEQFF.

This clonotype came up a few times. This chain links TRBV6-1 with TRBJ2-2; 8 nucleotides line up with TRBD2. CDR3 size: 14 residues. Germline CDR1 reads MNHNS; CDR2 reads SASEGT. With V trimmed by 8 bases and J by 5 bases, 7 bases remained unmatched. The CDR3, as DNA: TGTGCCAGCTCAGGAGGCGGGAGGACCGGGGAGCTGTTTTTT. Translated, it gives CASSGGGRTGELFF.

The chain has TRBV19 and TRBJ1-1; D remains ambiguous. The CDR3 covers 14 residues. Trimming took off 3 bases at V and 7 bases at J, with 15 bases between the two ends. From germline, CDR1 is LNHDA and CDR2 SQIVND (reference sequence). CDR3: CASSMIRGRDEAFF. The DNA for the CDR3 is TGTGCCAGTAGTATGATAAGAGGGAGGGATGAAGCTTTCTTT.

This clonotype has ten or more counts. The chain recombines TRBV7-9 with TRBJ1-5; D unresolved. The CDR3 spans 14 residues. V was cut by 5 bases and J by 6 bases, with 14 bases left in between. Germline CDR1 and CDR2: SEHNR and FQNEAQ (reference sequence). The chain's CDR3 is CASSPEGRGQPQHF. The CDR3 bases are TGTGCCAGCAGCCCGGAAGGGAGAGGTCAGCCCCAGCATTTT.

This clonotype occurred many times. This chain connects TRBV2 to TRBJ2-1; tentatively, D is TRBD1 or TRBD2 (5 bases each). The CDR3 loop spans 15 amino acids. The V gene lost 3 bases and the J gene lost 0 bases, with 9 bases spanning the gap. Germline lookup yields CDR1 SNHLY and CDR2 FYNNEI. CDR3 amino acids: CASSEGVSSYNEQFF. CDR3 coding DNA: TGTGCCAGCAGTGAGGGGGTGAGCTCCTACAATGAGCAGTTCTTC.

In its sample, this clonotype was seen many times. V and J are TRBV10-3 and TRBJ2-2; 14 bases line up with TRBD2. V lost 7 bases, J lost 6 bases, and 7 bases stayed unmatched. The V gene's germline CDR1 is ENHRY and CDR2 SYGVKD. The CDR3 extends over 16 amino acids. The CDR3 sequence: CAITKTSGREAGELFF. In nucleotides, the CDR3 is TGTGCCATCACCAAGACTAGCGGGAGGGAGGCCGGGGAGCTGTTTTTT.

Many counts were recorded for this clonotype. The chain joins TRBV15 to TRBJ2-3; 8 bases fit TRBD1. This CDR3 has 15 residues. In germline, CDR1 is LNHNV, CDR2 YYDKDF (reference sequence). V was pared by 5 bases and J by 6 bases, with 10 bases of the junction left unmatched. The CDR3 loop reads CATSARGRTTDTQYF. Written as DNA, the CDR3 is TGTGCCACCAGCGCCAGGGGGCGGACTACCGATACGCAGTATTTT. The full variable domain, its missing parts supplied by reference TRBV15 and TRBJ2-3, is DAMVIQNPRYQVTQFGKPVTLSCSQTLNHNVMYWYQQKSSQAPKLLFHYYDKDFNNEADTPDNFQSRRPNTSFCFLDIRSPGLGDTAMYLCATSARGRTTDTQYFGPGTRLTVL.

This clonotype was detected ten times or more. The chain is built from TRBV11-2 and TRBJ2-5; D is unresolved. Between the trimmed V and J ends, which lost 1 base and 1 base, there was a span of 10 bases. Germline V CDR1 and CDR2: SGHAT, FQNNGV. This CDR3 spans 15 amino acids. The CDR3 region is CASSLVGRFQETQYF. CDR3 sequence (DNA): TGTGCCAGCAGCTTAGTCGGCAGATTCCAAGAGACCCAGTACTTC.

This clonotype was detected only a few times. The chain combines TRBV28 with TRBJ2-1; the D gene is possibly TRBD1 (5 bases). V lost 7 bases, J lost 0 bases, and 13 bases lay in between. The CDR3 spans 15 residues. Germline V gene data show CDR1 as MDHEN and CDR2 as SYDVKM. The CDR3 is CASKPGHRSYNEQFF. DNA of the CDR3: TGTGCCAGCAAACCCGGACACCGCTCCTACAATGAGCAGTTCTTC.

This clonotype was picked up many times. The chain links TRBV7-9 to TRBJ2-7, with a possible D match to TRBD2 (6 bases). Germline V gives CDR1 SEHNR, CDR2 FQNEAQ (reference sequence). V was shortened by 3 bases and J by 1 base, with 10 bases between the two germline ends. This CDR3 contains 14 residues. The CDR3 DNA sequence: TGTGCCAGCAGCTTCGGGGCGGGGTCCTACGAGCAGTACTTC. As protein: CASSFGAGSYEQYF.

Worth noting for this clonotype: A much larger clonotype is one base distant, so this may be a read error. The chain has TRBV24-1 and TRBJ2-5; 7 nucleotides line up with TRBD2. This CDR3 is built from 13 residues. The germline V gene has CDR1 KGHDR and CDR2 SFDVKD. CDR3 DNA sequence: TGTGCCACCGGGACTACTCAACAAGGGACCCAGTACTTC. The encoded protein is CATGTTQQGTQYF.

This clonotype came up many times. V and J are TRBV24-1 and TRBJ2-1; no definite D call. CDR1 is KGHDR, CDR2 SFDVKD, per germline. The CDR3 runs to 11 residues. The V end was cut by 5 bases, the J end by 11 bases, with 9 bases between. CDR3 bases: TGTGCCACCAGTGCCCCCGGCCAGCAGTTCTTC. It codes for CATSAPGQQFF.

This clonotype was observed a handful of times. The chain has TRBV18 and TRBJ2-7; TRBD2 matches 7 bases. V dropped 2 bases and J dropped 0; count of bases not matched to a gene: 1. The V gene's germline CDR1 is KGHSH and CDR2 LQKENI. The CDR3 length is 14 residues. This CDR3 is CASSPGRGSYEQYF. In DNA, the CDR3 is TGTGCCAGCTCACCAGGGAGGGGCTCCTACGAGCAGTACTTC.

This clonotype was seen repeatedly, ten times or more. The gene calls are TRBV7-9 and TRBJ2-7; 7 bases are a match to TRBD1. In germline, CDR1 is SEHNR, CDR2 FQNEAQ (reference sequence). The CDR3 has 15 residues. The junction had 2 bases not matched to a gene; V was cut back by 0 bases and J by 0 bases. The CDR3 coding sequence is TGTGCCAGCAGCTTAGCTTGGGACAGCTCCTACGAGCAGTACTTC. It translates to CASSLAWDSSYEQYF. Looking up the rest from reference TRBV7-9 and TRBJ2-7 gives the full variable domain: DTGVSQNPRHKITKRGQNVTFRCDPISEHNRLYWYRQTLGQGPEFLTYFQNEAQLEKSRLLSDRFSAERPKGSFSTLEIQRTEQGDSAMYLCASSLAWDSSYEQYFGPGTRLTVT.

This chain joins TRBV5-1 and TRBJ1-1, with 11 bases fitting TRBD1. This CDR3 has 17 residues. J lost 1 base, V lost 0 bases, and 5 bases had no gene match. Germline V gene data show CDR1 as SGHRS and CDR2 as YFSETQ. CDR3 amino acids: CASSLVGQGVKNTEAFF. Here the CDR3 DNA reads TGCGCCAGCAGCTTGGTGGGACAGGGGGTTAAGAACACTGAAGCTTTCTTT.

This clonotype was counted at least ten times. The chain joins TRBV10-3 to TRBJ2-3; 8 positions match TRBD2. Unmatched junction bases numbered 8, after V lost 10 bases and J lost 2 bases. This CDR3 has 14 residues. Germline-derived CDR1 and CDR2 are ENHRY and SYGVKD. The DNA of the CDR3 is TGTGCCAACTCAGCGGGGGCCGACACAGATACGCAGTATTTT. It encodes CANSAGADTDTQYF.

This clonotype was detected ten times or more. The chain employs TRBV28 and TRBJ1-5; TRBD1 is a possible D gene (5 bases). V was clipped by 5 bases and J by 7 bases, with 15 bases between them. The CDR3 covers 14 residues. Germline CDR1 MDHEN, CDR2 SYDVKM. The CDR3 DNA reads TGTGCCAGCAGTCTTTGGGGGTCGGGACAGCCCCAGCATTTT. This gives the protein CASSLWGSGQPQHF.

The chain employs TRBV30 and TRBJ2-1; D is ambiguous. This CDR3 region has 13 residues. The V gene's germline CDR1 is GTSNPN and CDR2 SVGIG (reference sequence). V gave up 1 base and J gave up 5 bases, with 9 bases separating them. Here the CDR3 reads CAWSAHRDNEQFF. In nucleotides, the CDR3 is TGTGCCTGGAGTGCCCACCGGGACAATGAGCAGTTCTTC.